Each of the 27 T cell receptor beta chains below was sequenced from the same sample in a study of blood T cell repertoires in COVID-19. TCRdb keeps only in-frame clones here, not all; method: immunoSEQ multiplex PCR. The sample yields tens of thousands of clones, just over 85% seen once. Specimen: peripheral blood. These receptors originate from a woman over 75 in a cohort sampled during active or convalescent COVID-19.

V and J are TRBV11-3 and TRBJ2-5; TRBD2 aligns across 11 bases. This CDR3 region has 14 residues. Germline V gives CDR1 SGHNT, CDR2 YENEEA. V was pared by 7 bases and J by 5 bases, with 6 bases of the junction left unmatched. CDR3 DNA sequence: TGTGCCAGCAAATCCGCTAGCGGGAGGGAGACCCAGTACTTC. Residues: CASKSASGRETQYF.

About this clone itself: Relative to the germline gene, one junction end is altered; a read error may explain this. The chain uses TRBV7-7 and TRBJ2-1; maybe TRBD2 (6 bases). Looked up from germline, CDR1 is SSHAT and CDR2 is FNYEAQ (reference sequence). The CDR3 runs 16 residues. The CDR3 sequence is CASSSNPLGGYNEQFF. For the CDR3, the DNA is TGTGCTAGCAGCTCAAATCCACTGGGGGGTTACAATGAGCAGTTCTTC.

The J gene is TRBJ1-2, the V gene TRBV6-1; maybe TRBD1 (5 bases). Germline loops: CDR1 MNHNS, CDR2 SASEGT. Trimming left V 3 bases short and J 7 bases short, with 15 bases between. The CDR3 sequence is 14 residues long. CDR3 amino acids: CASSDHPGGFGYTF. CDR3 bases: TGTGCCAGCAGTGATCACCCGGGGGGATTTGGCTACACCTTC.

Here the CDR3 reads CASGGGPYEQYF. In DNA, the CDR3 is TGTGCCAGCGGGGGCGGGCCCTACGAGCAGTACTTC. The chain recombines TRBV11-2 with TRBJ2-7; possibly TRBD1 for D (6 bases). This CDR3 has 12 amino acids. CDR1 is SGHAT and CDR2 is FQNNGV in the germline V gene. Trimming shortened V by 8 bases and J by 2 bases, and 10 bases separated the two germline ends.

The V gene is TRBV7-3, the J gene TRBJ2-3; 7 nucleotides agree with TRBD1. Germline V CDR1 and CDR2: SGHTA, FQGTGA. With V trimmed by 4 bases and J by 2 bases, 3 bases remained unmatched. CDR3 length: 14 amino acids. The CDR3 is CASSSGQPTDTQYF. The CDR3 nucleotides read TGTGCCAGCAGCTCGGGACAGCCCACAGATACGCAGTATTTT.

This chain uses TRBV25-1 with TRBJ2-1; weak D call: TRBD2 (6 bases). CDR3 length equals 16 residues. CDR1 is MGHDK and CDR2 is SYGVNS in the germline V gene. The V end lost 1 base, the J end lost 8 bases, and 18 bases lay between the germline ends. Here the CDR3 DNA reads TGTGCCAGCAGTGAATTCGCGGGTGCTTGGGGGGATGAGCAGTTCTTC. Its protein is CASSEFAGAWGDEQFF.

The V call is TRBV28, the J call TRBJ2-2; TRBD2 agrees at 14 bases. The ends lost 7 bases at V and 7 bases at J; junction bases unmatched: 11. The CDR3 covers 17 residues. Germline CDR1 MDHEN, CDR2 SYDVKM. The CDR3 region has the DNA TGTGCCAGCACTTCCTCGGGACTAGCGGGAGTTGGCGGGGAGCTGTTTTTT. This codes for CASTSSGLAGVGGELFF.

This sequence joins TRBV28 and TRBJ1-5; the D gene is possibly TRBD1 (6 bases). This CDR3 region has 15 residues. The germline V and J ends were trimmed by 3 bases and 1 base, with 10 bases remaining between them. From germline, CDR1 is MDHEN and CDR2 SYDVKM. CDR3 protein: CASSFARGSNQPQHF. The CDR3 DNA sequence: TGTGCCAGCAGTTTTGCCAGGGGCAGCAATCAGCCCCAGCATTTT.

The CDR3 DNA follows: TGTGCCAGCAGTGAGGACACCGTGGCGAGGACTGAAGCTTTCTTT. It translates to CASSEDTVARTEAFF. The V gene is TRBV2, the J gene TRBJ1-1; D is perhaps TRBD1 (5 bases). The CDR3 is 15 residues long. V lost 3 bases and J 5 bases, leaving 16 bases between the germline ends. CDR1 and CDR2 from the germline V gene are SNHLY and FYNNEI.

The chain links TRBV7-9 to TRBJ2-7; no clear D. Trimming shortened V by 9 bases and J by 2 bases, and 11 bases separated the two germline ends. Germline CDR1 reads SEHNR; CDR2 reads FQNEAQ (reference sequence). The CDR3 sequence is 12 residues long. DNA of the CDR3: TGTGCCAGTCAATCGCAGGCCTACGAGCAGTACGTC. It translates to CASQSQAYEQYV.

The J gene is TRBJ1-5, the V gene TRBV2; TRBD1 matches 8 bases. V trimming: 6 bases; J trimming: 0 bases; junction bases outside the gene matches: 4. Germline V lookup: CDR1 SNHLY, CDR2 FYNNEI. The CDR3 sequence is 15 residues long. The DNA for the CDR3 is TGTGCCAGCAGGGGGACAGGCTATAGCAATCAGCCCCAGCATTTT. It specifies CASRGTGYSNQPQHF.

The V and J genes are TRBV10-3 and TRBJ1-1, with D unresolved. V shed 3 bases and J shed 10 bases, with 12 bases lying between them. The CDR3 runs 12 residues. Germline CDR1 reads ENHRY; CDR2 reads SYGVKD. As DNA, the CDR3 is TGTGCCATCAGTGAAAAAGGAGACGGAGCTTTCTTT. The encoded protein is CAISEKGDGAFF.

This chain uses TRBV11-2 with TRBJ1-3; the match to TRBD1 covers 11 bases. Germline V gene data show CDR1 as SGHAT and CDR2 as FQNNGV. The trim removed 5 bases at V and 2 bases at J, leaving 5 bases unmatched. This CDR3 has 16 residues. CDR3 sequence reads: CASSRGQGAPGNTIYF. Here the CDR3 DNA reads TGTGCCAGCAGCCGAGGACAGGGGGCGCCTGGAAACACCATATATTTT.

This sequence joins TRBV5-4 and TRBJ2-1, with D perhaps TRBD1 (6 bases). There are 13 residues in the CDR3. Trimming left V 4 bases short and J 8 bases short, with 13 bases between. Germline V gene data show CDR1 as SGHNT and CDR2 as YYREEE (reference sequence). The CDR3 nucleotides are TGTGCCAGCAGCGCCCAACAGGGACATGAGCAGTTCTTC. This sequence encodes CASSAQQGHEQFF.

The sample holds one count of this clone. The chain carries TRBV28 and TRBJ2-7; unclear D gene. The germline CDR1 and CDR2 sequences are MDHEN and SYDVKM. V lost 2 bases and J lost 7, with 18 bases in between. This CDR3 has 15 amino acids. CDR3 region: CASSLRATSLREQYF. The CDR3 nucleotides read TGTGCCAGCAGTTTACGTGCAACCTCTCTTCGGGAGCAGTACTTC.

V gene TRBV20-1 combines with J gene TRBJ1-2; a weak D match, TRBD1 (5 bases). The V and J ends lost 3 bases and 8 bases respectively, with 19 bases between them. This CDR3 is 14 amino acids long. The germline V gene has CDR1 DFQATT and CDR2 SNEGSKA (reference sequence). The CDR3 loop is CSASGAGLTSGYTF. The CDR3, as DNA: TGCAGTGCTAGTGGGGCTGGCCTGACGTCGGGCTACACCTTC.

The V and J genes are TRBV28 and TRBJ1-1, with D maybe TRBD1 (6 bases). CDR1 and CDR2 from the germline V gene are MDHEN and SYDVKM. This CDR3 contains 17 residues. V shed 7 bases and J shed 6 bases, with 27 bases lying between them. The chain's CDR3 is CASTSPRGQHFGPEAFF. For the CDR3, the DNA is TGTGCCAGCACCTCTCCCCGGGGACAACACTTCGGCCCTGAAGCTTTCTTT.

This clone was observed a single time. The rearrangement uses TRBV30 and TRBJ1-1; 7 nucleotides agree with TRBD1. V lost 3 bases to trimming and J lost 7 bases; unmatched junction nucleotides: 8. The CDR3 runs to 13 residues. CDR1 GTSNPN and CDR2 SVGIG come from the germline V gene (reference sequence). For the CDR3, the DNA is TGTGCCTGGAGCACAGGGGAATGGGGTGAAGCTTTCTTT. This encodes CAWSTGEWGEAFF.

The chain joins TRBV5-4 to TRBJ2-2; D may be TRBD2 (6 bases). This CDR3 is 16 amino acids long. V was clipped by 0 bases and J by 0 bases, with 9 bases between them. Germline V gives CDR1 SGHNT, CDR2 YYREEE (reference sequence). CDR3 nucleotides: TGTGCCAGCAGCTTGGGGCGGGGCGCGAACACCGGGGAGCTGTTTTTT. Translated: CASSLGRGANTGELFF.

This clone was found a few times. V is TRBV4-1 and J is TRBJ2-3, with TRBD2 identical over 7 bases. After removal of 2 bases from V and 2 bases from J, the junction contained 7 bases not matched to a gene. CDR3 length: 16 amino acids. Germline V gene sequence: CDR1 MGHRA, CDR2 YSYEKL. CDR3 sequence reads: CASSQNSAGFTDTQYF. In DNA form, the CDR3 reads TGCGCCAGCAGCCAAAACTCAGCGGGGTTCACAGATACGCAGTATTTT.

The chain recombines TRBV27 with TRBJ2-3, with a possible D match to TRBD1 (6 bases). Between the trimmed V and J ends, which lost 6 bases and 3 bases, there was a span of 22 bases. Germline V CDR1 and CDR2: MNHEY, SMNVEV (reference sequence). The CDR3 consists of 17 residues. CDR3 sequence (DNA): TGTGCCAGCAGAGAGGATCAGGGGTTTGTTGGGACAGATACGCAGTATTTT. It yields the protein CASREDQGFVGTDTQYF.

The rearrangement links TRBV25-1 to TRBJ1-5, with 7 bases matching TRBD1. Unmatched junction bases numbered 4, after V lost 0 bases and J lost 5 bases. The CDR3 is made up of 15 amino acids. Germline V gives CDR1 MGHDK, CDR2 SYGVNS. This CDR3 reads CASSEYGTDHQPQHF. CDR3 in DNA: TGTGCCAGCAGTGAATATGGGACAGATCATCAGCCCCAGCATTTT.

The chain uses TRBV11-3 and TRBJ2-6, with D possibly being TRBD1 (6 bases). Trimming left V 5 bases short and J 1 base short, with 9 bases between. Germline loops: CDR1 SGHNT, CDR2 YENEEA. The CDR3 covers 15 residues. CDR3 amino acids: CASSRGGSGANVLTF. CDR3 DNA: TGTGCCAGCAGCCGAGGGGGTTCTGGGGCCAACGTCCTGACTTTC.

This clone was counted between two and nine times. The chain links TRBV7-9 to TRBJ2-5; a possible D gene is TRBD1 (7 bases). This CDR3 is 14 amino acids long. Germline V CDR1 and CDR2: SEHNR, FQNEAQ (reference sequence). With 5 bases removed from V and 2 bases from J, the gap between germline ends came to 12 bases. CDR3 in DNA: TGTGCCAGCAGCCAGGGGGGTGGACAAGAGACCCAGTACTTC. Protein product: CASSQGGGQETQYF.

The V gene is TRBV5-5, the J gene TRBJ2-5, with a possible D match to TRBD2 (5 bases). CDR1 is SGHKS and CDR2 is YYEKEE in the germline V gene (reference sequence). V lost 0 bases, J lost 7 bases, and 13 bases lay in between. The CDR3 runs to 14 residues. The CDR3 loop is CASSLELLSGTQYF. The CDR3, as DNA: TGTGCCAGCAGCTTGGAACTTCTCAGCGGGACCCAGTACTTC.

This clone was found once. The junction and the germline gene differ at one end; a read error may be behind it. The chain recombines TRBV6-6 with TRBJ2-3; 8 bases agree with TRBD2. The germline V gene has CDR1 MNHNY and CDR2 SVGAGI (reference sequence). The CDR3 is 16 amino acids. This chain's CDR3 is CASSYSLASGLNTQYF. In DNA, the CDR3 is TGTGCCAGCAGCTACTCGCTGGCTAGCGGGCTAAATACGCAGTATTTT.

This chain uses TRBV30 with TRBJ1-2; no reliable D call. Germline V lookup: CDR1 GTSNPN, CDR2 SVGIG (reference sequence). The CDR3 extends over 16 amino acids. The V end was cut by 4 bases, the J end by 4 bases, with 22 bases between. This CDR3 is CAWKDGLSPRSYGYTF. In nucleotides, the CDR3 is TGTGCCTGGAAAGATGGACTTTCACCCCGTAGCTATGGCTACACCTTC. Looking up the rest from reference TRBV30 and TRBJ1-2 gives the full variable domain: SQTIHQWPATLVQPVGSPLSLECTVEGTSNPNLYWYRQAAGRGLQLLFYSVGIGQISSEVPQNLSASRPQDRQFILSSKKLLLSDSGFYLCAWKDGLSPRSYGYTFGSGTRLTVV.